The 32 T cell receptor beta chains listed next were all sequenced from one sample in a study of cytomegalovirus exposure and HLA in healthy donors. Both 60 Vbeta primers and 13 Jbeta primers went into the PCR. The data were produced by immunoSEQ multiplex PCR, yet TCRdb's version contains in-frame clones alone and is incomplete. There are tens of thousands of clones in the sample; 75% occur only once, and roughly 2.2% lies in the top ten. Sequencing input: PBMCs. These receptors all come from a man aged 40-49 years in good health and CMV-seronegative.

The chain carries TRBV6-1 and TRBJ1-2; D unresolved. Germline V gene data show CDR1 as MNHNS and CDR2 as SASEGT. The CDR3 loop spans 15 amino acids. The V end lost 7 bases, the J end lost 3 bases, and 18 bases lay between the germline ends. CDR3 DNA: TGTGCCAGCATTCGCGGAGTTCTGACGGACTATGGCTACACCTTC. Translated: CASIRGVLTDYGYTF.

CDR3 region: CASSSAPGQQETQYF. The CDR3 nucleotides are TGTGCCAGCAGTTCAGCTCCGGGACAGCAAGAGACCCAGTACTTC. The chain links TRBV28 to TRBJ2-5; 7 nucleotides match TRBD1. CDR3 length: 15 amino acids. Per germline, CDR1 MDHEN and CDR2 SYDVKM. With V trimmed by 4 bases and J by 2 bases, 7 bases remained unmatched.

The rearrangement uses TRBV19 and TRBJ2-1; no definite D call. Germline V gene lookup returns CDR1 LNHDA and CDR2 SQIVND (reference sequence). This CDR3 comprises 13 residues. V dropped 5 bases and J dropped 5 bases, with 10 bases sitting between them. CDR3 region: CASSPQRDNEQFF. CDR3 nucleotide sequence: TGTGCCAGTAGTCCTCAGCGAGACAATGAGCAGTTCTTC.

V and J are TRBV5-4 and TRBJ1-2, with 10 bases fitting TRBD1. Germline CDR1 SGHNT, CDR2 YYREEE (reference sequence). With 1 base clipped from V and 5 bases from J, the junction kept 2 bases outside the gene matches. The CDR3 totals 14 residues. Here the CDR3 reads CASSLKGQGYGYTF. The CDR3 nucleotides are TGTGCCAGCAGCTTGAAGGGACAGGGGTATGGCTACACCTTC.

This chain's CDR3 is CASSRHDSGANVLTF. The CDR3 coding sequence is TGTGCCAGCAGTAGACACGACTCTGGGGCCAACGTCCTGACTTTC. The V gene is TRBV6-5, the J gene TRBJ2-6; D not certain. The germline gives CDR1 MNHEY, CDR2 SVGAGI. Trimming took off 5 bases at V and 0 bases at J, with 8 bases between the two ends. This CDR3 spans 15 amino acids.

This chain links TRBV7-8 with TRBJ1-5, with 8 bases identical to TRBD1. The CDR3 runs 16 residues. Germline CDR1 and CDR2: SGHVS and FQNEAQ. The junction had 7 bases not matched to a gene; V was cut back by 0 bases and J by 6 bases. In nucleotides, the CDR3 is TGTGCCAGCAGCTTAGCCGGACAGGGAACGGTTCAGCCCCAGCATTTT. This sequence encodes CASSLAGQGTVQPQHF.

The V and J genes are TRBV27 and TRBJ2-5; 8 bases agree with TRBD1. This CDR3 comprises 16 residues. Germline CDR1 reads MNHEY; CDR2 reads SMNVEV (reference sequence). J lost 1 base, V lost 2 bases, and 6 bases had no gene match. The chain's CDR3 is CASSLLSGGLQETQYF. The DNA of the CDR3 is TGTGCCAGCAGTTTACTGTCAGGGGGCCTCCAAGAGACCCAGTACTTC.

CDR3 protein: CASMGGLNPYEQYF. The DNA for the CDR3 is TGTGCCAGCATGGGCGGACTCAACCCCTACGAGCAGTACTTC. The V gene is TRBV6-5, the J gene TRBJ2-7, with D possibly matching TRBD2 (5 bases). Germline V lookup: CDR1 MNHEY, CDR2 SVGAGI. The V and J ends lost 7 bases and 2 bases respectively, with 15 bases between them. The CDR3 runs to 14 residues.

This clone was seen only once. The J gene is TRBJ1-2, the V gene TRBV29-1; D possibly corresponds to TRBD1 (5 bases). Germline-derived CDR1 and CDR2 are SQVTM and ANQGSEA. Trimming removed 1 base from V and 2 bases from J, with 8 bases in between. The CDR3 totals 13 residues. As DNA, the CDR3 is TGCAGCGTTGAAGTTCGACAGAACTATGGCTACACCTTC. This sequence encodes CSVEVRQNYGYTF.

This clone has a single count. This chain links TRBV14 with TRBJ2-1; the D is unclear. CDR3 size: 15 residues. The V end was cut by 3 bases, the J end by 0 bases, with 9 bases between. CDR1 is SGHDN, CDR2 FVKESK, per germline. The CDR3 sequence: CASSQFLSSYNEQFF. The CDR3 bases are TGTGCCAGCAGCCAGTTTCTGAGCTCCTACAATGAGCAGTTCTTC.

The chain has TRBV19 and TRBJ1-6; no clear D gene. With 3 bases removed from V and 10 bases from J, the gap between germline ends came to 16 bases. This CDR3 has 15 amino acids. Germline V lookup: CDR1 LNHDA, CDR2 SQIVND (reference sequence). The DNA of the CDR3 is TGTGCCAGTAGTATGAAACTGCCTTTTGCCTCACCCCTCCACTTT. Its translation: CASSMKLPFASPLHF. The variable domain in full, completed from reference TRBV19 and TRBJ1-6, reads DGGITQSPKYLFRKEGQNVTLSCEQNLNHDAMYWYRQDPGQGLRLIYYSQIVNDFQKGDIAEGYSVSREKKESFPLTVTSAQKNPTAFYLCASSMKLPFASPLHFGNGTRLTVT.

DNA for the CDR3: TGTGCCAGCAGTGACATCGGGACAGCCTATGGCTACACCTTC. Amino acid sequence: CASSDIGTAYGYTF. This chain uses TRBV2 with TRBJ1-2; 7 positions agree with TRBD1. Germline CDR1 SNHLY, CDR2 FYNNEI. CDR3 length equals 14 residues. The ends lost 3 bases at V and 4 bases at J; junction bases unmatched: 5.

This clone has only one observation. This chain uses TRBV11-3 with TRBJ1-4; possibly TRBD1 for D (5 bases). Trimming took off 1 base at V and 5 bases at J, with 8 bases between the two ends. This CDR3 comprises 14 residues. Germline assignment: CDR1 SGHNT and CDR2 YENEEA. This CDR3 reads CASSLGRANEKLFF. CDR3 DNA: TGTGCCAGCAGCTTAGGCAGGGCGAATGAAAAACTGTTTTTT. Full variable domain (rest looked up from reference TRBV11-3 and TRBJ1-4): EAGVVQSPRYKIIEKKQPVAFWCNPISGHNTLYWYLQNLGQGPELLIRYENEEAVDDSQLPKDRFSAERLKGVDSTLKIQPAELGDSAVYLCASSLGRANEKLFFGSGTQLSVL.

This chain joins TRBV7-2 and TRBJ1-1; D unclear. The CDR3 is 17 amino acids. CDR1 is SGHTA, CDR2 FQGNSA, per germline. The V gene lost 2 bases and the J gene lost 1 base, with 17 bases spanning the gap. The CDR3 DNA reads TGTGCCAGCAGCTTAAACCGCCTCCGGGGTCCGAACACTGAAGCTTTCTTT. The encoded protein is CASSLNRLRGPNTEAFF.

This chain joins TRBV5-1 and TRBJ1-1, with 8 nucleotides matching TRBD1. This CDR3 is 14 amino acids long. The V gene's germline CDR1 is SGHRS and CDR2 YFSETQ. The ends lost 4 bases at V and 3 bases at J; junction bases unmatched: 5. CDR3 sequence reads: CASSIGQGHTEAFF. The CDR3 DNA reads TGCGCCAGCAGCATAGGACAGGGCCACACTGAAGCTTTCTTT.

The chain couples TRBV28 to TRBJ2-7; 7 bases match TRBD1. The CDR3 runs to 14 residues. Germline values: CDR1 MDHEN, CDR2 SYDVKM. The V and J ends lost 5 bases and 0 bases, in that order; junction bases with no gene match: 4. The CDR3 coding sequence is TGTGCCAGCAGTCCGACAGGGACCTCCTACGAGCAGTACTTC. The encoded protein is CASSPTGTSYEQYF.

V and J are TRBV11-3 and TRBJ2-5, with 9 bases identical to TRBD1. Germline V gene data show CDR1 as SGHNT and CDR2 as YENEEA. Trimming at V came to 6 bases and at J to 4 bases, leaving 3 bases not matched to a gene. CDR3 length equals 13 residues. This CDR3 is CASRSQGAETQYF. The CDR3 coding sequence is TGTGCCAGCAGGTCACAGGGGGCAGAGACCCAGTACTTC.

J is TRBJ2-2 and V is TRBV6-5, with D maybe TRBD2 (5 bases). CDR1 and CDR2 from the germline V gene are MNHEY and SVGAGI. Trimming took 0 bases from V and 8 from J, leaving 10 bases between them. The CDR3 has 14 residues. Here the CDR3 DNA reads TGTGCCAGCAGTTACTCGCGAGGGTCTGGGGAGCTGTTTTTT. The encoded protein is CASSYSRGSGELFF.

V is TRBV5-1 and J is TRBJ1-3; TRBD1 aligns across 7 bases. Germline-derived CDR1 and CDR2 are SGHRS and YFSETQ. CDR3 size: 14 residues. The trim removed 5 bases at V and 1 base at J, leaving 3 bases unmatched. CDR3 residues: CASREDRSGNTIYF. Written as DNA, the CDR3 is TGCGCCAGCAGGGAGGACAGGTCTGGAAACACCATATATTTT.

V gene TRBV9 combines with J gene TRBJ2-2; TRBD2 agrees at 7 bases. The CDR3 contains 16 residues. The germline gives CDR1 SGDLS, CDR2 YYNGEE. With 4 bases clipped from V and 5 bases from J, the junction kept 11 bases outside the gene matches. The CDR3 bases are TGTGCCAGCAGCCCGGGGACTATCCTGGGGACCGGGGAGCTGTTTTTT. This sequence encodes CASSPGTILGTGELFF.

The V call is TRBV7-9, the J call TRBJ2-7, with D possibly matching TRBD2 (6 bases). The CDR3 consists of 15 residues. The V end was cut by 5 bases, the J end by 2 bases, with 16 bases between. Looked up from germline, CDR1 is SEHNR and CDR2 is FQNEAQ (reference sequence). The CDR3 sequence is CASSPIGGAAYEQYF. The CDR3, as DNA: TGTGCCAGCAGCCCAATAGGAGGGGCTGCCTACGAGCAGTACTTC.

The chain uses TRBV7-9 and TRBJ1-1; the D gene is possibly TRBD1 (5 bases). V was pared by 5 bases and J by 1 base, with 20 bases between. The germline V gene encodes CDR1 SEHNR and CDR2 FQNEAQ (reference sequence). CDR3 size: 17 residues. CDR3 sequence reads: CASSIGEGWNTNTEAFF. The CDR3 bases are TGTGCCAGCAGCATAGGGGAGGGTTGGAATACGAACACTGAAGCTTTCTTT. Using reference TRBV7-9 and TRBJ1-1 for the parts outside the CDR3, the full variable domain is DTGVSQNPRHKITKRGQNVTFRCDPISEHNRLYWYRQTLGQGPEFLTYFQNEAQLEKSRLLSDRFSAERPKGSFSTLEIQRTEQGDSAMYLCASSIGEGWNTNTEAFFGQGTRLTVV.

This chain uses TRBV19 with TRBJ2-7; D remains unclear. V lost 5 bases and J lost 0, with 11 bases in between. The length of the CDR3 is 14 residues. Looked up from germline, CDR1 is LNHDA and CDR2 is SQIVND (reference sequence). CDR3 loop: CASSSSFGSYEQYF. The CDR3 DNA sequence: TGTGCCAGTAGTTCCTCCTTCGGCTCCTACGAGCAGTACTTC. The full variable domain, completed using reference TRBV19 and TRBJ2-7, is DGGITQSPKYLFRKEGQNVTLSCEQNLNHDAMYWYRQDPGQGLRLIYYSQIVNDFQKGDIAEGYSVSREKKESFPLTVTSAQKNPTAFYLCASSSSFGSYEQYFGPGTRLTVT.

The rearrangement uses TRBV14 and TRBJ1-6; no clear D. CDR1 and CDR2 from the germline V gene are SGHDN and FVKESK. The CDR3 spans 14 residues. Trimming removed 11 bases from V and 4 bases from J, with 15 bases in between. The CDR3 spells CAVNTDTYNSPLHF. DNA for the CDR3: TGTGCCGTAAACACTGACACTTATAATTCACCCCTCCACTTT.

The rearrangement uses TRBV13 and TRBJ1-2; 9 bases map to TRBD1. The CDR3 is 15 residues long. CDR1 and CDR2 (germline): PRHDT, FYEKMQ (reference sequence). After removal of 5 bases from V and 8 bases from J, the junction contained 12 bases not matched to a gene. The CDR3 bases are TGTGCCAGCAGCGATCCCCGACAGGGGGTGGACGGCTACACCTTC. The encoded protein is CASSDPRQGVDGYTF.

This sequence joins TRBV5-6 and TRBJ2-3, with D maybe TRBD2 (6 bases). This CDR3 is 15 amino acids long. V lost 1 base to trimming and J lost 0 bases, with 9 bases between them. Germline V gives CDR1 SGHDT, CDR2 YYEEEE. The CDR3 bases are TGTGCCAGCAGCTTGAGGAGGGGAAGCACAGATACGCAGTATTTT. Encoded protein: CASSLRRGSTDTQYF.

CDR3 protein: CASRQPGQRTDTQYF. The CDR3 DNA sequence: TGTGCCAGCAGACAACCGGGACAACGCACAGATACGCAGTATTTT. This chain connects TRBV27 to TRBJ2-3; the D gene is possibly TRBD1 (6 bases). Germline V gene data show CDR1 as MNHEY and CDR2 as SMNVEV (reference sequence). The CDR3 sequence is 15 residues long. V was trimmed by 6 bases and J by 1 base, leaving 14 bases between them.

This clone was counted between two and nine times. Other nucleotide sequences in the sample specify the same CDR3. The CDR3 DNA sequence: TGTGCCAGCAGCTTCCGCGGCGGCTACACCTTC. This translates into CASSFRGGYTF. The chain carries TRBV11-2 and TRBJ1-2; D gene uncertain. The V end lost 3 bases, the J end lost 8 bases, and 7 bases lay between the germline ends. Germline assignment: CDR1 SGHAT and CDR2 FQNNGV. CDR3 size: 11 residues.

This clone was detected only a few times. One end of the junction fails to match germline, which may point to a read error. The chain links TRBV18 to TRBJ1-1; tentative D call: TRBD1 (6 bases). The CDR3 is 15 residues long. Per the germline V gene, CDR1 is KGHSH and CDR2 is LQKENI. CDR3 nucleotides: TGTGCCAGCTTACAGGGTTTGTCGGTGAATACTGAAGCTTTCTTT. This codes for CASLQGLSVNTEAFF.

The V and J genes are TRBV2 and TRBJ1-2; D might be TRBD1 (5 bases). CDR1 and CDR2 from the germline V gene are SNHLY and FYNNEI. The CDR3 consists of 14 residues. Trimming took 8 bases from V and 6 from J, leaving 19 bases between them. The CDR3 nucleotides read TGTGCCAGCGCATTAGTAGGGGTCGGCGATGGCTACACCTTC. Encoded protein: CASALVGVGDGYTF.

V usage is TRBV5-6 and J usage is TRBJ1-1; D is ambiguous. V shed 4 bases and J shed 0 bases, with 16 bases lying between them. The CDR3 totals 16 residues. Germline assignment: CDR1 SGHDT and CDR2 YYEEEE. As DNA, the CDR3 is TGTGCCAGCAGCGCCCCTTGGGGAGGCATGAACACTGAAGCTTTCTTT. Protein sequence: CASSAPWGGMNTEAFF.

The chain combines TRBV9 with TRBJ1-1; TRBD1 is a possible D gene (6 bases). The CDR3 length is 16 residues. Germline-derived CDR1 and CDR2 are SGDLS and YYNGEE. V was shortened by 4 bases and J by 1 base, with 17 bases between the two germline ends. The CDR3 coding sequence is TGTGCCAGCAGCCGTAATCAGGGACATACGAACACTGAAGCTTTCTTT. It translates to CASSRNQGHTNTEAFF. Full variable domain (missing parts from reference TRBV9 and TRBJ1-1): DSGVTQTPKHLITATGQRVTLRCSPRSGDLSVYWYQQSLDQGLQFLIQYYNGEERAKGNILERFSAQQFPDLHSELNLSSLELGDSALYFCASSRNQGHTNTEAFFGQGTRLTVV.